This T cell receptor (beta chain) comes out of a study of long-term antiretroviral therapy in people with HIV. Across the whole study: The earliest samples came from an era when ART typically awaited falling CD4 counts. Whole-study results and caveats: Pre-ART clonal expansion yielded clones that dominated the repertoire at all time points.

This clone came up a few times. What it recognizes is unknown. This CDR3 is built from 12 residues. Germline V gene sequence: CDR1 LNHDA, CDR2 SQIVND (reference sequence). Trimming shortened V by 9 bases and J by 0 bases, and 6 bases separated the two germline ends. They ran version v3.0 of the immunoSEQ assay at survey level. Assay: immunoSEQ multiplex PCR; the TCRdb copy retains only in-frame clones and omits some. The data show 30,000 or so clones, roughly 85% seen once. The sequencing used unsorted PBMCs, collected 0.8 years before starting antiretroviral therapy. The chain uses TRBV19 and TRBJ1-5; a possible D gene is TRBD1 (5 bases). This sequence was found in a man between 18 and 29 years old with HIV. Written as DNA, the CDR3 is TGTGCCAGCAGGGATAGCAATCAGCCCCAGCATTTT. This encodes CASRDSNQPQHF.